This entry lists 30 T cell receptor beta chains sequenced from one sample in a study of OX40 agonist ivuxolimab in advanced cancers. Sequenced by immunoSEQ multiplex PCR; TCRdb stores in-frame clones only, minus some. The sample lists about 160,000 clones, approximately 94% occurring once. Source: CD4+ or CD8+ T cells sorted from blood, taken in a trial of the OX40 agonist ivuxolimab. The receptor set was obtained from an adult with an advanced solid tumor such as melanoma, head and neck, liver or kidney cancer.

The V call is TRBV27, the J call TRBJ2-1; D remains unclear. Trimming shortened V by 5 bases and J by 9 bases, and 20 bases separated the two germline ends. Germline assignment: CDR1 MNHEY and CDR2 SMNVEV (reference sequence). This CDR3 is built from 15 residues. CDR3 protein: CASSRPLSESAEQFF. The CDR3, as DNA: TGTGCCAGCAGTCGCCCCTTGAGCGAATCCGCTGAGCAGTTCTTC.

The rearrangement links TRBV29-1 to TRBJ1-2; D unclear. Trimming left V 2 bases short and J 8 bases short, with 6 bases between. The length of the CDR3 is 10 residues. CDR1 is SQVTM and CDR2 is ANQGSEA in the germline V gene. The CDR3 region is CSVESAGYTF. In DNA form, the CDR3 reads TGCAGCGTTGAATCTGCGGGCTACACCTTC.

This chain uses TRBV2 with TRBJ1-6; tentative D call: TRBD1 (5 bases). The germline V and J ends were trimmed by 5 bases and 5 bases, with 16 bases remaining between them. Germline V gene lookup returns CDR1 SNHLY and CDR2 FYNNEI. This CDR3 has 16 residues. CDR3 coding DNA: TGTGCCAGCAGTAGTCCCCCGGGACTGAATAATTCACCCCTCCACTTT. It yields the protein CASSSPPGLNNSPLHF.

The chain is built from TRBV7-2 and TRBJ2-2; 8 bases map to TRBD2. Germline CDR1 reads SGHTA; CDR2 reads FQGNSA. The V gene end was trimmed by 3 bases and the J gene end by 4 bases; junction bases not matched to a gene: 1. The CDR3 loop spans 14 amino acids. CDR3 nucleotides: TGTGCCAGCAGCTTGGGACTAGGCACCGGGGAGCTGTTTTTT. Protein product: CASSLGLGTGELFF.

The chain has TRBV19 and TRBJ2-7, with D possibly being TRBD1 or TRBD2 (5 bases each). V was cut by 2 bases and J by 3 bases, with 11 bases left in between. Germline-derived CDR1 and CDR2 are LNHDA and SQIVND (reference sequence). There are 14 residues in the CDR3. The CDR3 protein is CASSITRGDYEQYF. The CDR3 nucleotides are TGTGCCAGTAGTATAACTCGAGGGGACTACGAGCAGTACTTC. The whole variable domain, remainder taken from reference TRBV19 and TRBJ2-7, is DGGITQSPKYLFRKEGQNVTLSCEQNLNHDAMYWYRQDPGQGLRLIYYSQIVNDFQKGDIAEGYSVSREKKESFPLTVTSAQKNPTAFYLCASSITRGDYEQYFGPGTRLTVT.

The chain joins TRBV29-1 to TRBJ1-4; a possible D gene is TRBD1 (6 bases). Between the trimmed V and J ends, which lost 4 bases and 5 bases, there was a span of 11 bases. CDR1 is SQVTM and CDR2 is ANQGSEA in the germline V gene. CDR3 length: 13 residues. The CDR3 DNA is TGCAGCGTTGTGGGGGCTAACAATGAAAAACTGTTTTTT. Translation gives CSVVGANNEKLFF.

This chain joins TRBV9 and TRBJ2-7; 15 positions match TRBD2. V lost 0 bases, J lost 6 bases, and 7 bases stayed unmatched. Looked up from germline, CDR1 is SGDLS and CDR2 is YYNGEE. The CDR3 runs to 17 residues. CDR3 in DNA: TGTGCCAGCAGCGTAGGGGGACCGGGACTAGCGGGAGGCGAGCAGTACTTC. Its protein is CASSVGGPGLAGGEQYF.

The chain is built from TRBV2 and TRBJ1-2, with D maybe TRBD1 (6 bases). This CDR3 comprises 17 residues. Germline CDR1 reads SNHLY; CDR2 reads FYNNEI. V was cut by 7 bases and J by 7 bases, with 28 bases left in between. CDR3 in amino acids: CASMITPGTLVNRGYTF. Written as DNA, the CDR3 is TGTGCCAGCATGATTACCCCCGGGACACTCGTCAATCGTGGCTACACCTTC.

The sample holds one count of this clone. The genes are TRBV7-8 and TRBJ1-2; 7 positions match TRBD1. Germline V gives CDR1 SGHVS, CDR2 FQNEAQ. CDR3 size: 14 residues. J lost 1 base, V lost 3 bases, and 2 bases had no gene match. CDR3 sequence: CASSLDRNNYGYTF. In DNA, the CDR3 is TGTGCCAGCAGCTTGGACAGGAATAACTATGGCTACACCTTC.

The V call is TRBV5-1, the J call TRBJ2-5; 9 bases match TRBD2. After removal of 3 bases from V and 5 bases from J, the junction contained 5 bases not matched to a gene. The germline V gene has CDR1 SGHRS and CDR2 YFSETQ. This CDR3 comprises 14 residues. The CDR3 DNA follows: TGCGCCAGCAGCTCCGGACTAGCGTCCGAGACCCAGTACTTC. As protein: CASSSGLASETQYF.

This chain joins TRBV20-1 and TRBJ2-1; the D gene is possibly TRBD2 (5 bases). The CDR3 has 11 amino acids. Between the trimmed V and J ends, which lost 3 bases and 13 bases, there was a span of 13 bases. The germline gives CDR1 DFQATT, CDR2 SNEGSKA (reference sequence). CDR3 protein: CSASRTSAQFF. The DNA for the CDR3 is TGCAGTGCTAGCCGTACTAGTGCACAGTTCTTC.

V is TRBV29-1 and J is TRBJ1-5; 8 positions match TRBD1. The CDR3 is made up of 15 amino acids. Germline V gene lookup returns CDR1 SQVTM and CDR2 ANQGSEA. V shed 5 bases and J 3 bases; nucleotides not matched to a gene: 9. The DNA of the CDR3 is TGCAGCGTTCGAACAGGGGGGACGCACAATCAGCCCCAGCATTTT. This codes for CSVRTGGTHNQPQHF.

CDR3 in amino acids: CASSPRGGDYNEQFF. CDR3 DNA sequence: TGTGCCAGCAGCCCCCGTGGGGGGGACTACAATGAGCAGTTCTTC. The chain has TRBV14 and TRBJ2-1, with 7 bases aligning to TRBD2. The CDR3 runs 15 residues. Germline trimming cut 4 bases from V and 3 bases from J; bases unmatched to any gene: 6. Germline V gene data show CDR1 as SGHDN and CDR2 as FVKESK.

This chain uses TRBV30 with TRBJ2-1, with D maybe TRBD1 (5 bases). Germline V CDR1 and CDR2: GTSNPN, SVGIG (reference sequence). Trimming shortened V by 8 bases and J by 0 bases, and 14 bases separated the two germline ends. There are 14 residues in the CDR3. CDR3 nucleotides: TGTGCCCGGAAATCTAGGGGCTCCTACAATGAGCAGTTCTTC. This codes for CARKSRGSYNEQFF.

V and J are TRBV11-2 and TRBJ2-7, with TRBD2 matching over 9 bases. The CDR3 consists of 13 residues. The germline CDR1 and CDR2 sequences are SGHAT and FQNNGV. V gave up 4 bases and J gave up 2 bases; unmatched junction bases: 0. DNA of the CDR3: TGTGCCAGCAGCTCTAGCGGGGCCTACGAGCAGTACTTC. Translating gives CASSSSGAYEQYF.

The DNA of the CDR3 is TGTGCCAGCAGTGAAGAAGAGGGCCTTGGGCAGTTCTTC. This codes for CASSEEEGLGQFF. The chain recombines TRBV6-4 with TRBJ2-1; perhaps TRBD2 as D (5 bases). The CDR3 sequence is 13 residues long. Deletions cut 3 bases from V and 12 bases from J, with 15 bases between. Germline V lookup: CDR1 MRHNA, CDR2 SNTAGT.

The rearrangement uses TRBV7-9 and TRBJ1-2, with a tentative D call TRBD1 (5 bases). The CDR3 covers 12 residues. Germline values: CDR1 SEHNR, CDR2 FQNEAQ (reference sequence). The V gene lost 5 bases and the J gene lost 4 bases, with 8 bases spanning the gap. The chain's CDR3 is CASSGDGYGYTF. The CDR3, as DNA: TGTGCCAGCAGCGGGGACGGCTATGGCTACACCTTC.

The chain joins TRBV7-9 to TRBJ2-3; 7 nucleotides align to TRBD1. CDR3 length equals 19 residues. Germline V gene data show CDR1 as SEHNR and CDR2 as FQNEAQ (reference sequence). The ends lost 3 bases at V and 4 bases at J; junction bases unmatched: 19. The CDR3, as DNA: TGTGCCAGCAGCTTGCTTCCGGGAAGGGGGCGCTTAGGGGCAGATACGCAGTATTTT. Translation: CASSLLPGRGRLGADTQYF.

CDR3 sequence reads: CASSQAPQGNTEAFF. CDR3 coding DNA: TGCGCCAGCAGCCAAGCTCCCCAGGGGAACACTGAAGCTTTCTTT. The J gene is TRBJ1-1, the V gene TRBV4-3; weak D call: TRBD1 (5 bases). Germline loops: CDR1 LGHNA, CDR2 YSLEER. The CDR3 runs to 15 residues. Trimming took off 1 base at V and 1 base at J, with 10 bases between the two ends.

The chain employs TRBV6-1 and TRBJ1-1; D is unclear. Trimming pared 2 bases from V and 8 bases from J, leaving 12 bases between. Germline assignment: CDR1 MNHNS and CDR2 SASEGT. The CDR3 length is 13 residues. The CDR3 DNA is TGTGCCAGCAGTGAACCGGAACGGCACGAAGCTTTCTTT. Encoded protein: CASSEPERHEAFF.

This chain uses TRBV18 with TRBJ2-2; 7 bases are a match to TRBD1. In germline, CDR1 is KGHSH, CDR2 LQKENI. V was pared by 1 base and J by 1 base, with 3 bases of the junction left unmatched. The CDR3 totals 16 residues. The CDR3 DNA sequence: TGTGCCAGCTCACCACTGGGGACAGAGAACACCGGGGAGCTGTTTTTT. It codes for CASSPLGTENTGELFF.

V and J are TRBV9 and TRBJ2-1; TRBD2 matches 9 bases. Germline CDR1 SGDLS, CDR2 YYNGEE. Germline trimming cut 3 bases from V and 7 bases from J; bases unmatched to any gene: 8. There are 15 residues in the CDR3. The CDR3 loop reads CASSGLRGGANEQFF. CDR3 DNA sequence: TGTGCCAGCAGCGGACTACGCGGGGGGGCTAATGAGCAGTTCTTC.

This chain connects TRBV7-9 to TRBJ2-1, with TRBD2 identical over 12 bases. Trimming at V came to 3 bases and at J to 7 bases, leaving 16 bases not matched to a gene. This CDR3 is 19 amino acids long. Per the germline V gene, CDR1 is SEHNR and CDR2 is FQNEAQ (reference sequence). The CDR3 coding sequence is TGTGCCAGCAGCTTGTCCAATTCGTGGACTAGCGGGGAGGGGAATGAGCAGTTCTTC. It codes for CASSLSNSWTSGEGNEQFF.

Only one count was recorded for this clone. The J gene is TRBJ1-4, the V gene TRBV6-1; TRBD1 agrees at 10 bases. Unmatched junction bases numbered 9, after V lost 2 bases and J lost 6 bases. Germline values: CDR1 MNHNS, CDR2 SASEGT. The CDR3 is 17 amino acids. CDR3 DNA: TGTGCCAGCAGTGAAAGACAGGGGGCCGGGCGGGATGAAAAACTGTTTTTT. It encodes CASSERQGAGRDEKLFF.

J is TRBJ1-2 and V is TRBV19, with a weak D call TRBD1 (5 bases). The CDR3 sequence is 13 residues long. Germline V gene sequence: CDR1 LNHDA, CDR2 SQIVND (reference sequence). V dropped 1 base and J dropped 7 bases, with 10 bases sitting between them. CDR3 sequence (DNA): TGTGCCAGTAGTATAGGGCAGGGTCGTGGCTACACCTTC. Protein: CASSIGQGRGYTF. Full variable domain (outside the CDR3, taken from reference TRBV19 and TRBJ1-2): DGGITQSPKYLFRKEGQNVTLSCEQNLNHDAMYWYRQDPGQGLRLIYYSQIVNDFQKGDIAEGYSVSREKKESFPLTVTSAQKNPTAFYLCASSIGQGRGYTFGSGTRLTVV.

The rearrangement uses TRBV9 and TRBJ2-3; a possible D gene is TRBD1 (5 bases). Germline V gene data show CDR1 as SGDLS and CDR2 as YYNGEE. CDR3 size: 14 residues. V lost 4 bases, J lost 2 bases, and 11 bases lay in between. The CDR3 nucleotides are TGTGCCAGCAGCTTAAGGGGTTTCACAGATACGCAGTATTTT. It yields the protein CASSLRGFTDTQYF.

DNA for the CDR3: TGCGCCAGCAGCTTGGCTGGGACAGGGTCTTTTAGGGACTACAATGAGCAGTTCTTC. Amino acid sequence: CASSLAGTGSFRDYNEQFF. This chain joins TRBV5-1 and TRBJ2-1, with TRBD1 matching over 9 bases. V lost 0 bases and J lost 3; bases outside the gene matches: 13. This CDR3 has 19 amino acids. Germline CDR1 SGHRS, CDR2 YFSETQ. Drawing the rest from reference TRBV5-1 and TRBJ2-1, the complete variable domain is KAGVTQTPRYLIKTRGQQVTLSCSPISGHRSVSWYQQTPGQGLQFLFEYFSETQRNKGNFPGRFSGRQFSNSRSEMNVSTLELGDSALYLCASSLAGTGSFRDYNEQFFGPGTRLTVL.

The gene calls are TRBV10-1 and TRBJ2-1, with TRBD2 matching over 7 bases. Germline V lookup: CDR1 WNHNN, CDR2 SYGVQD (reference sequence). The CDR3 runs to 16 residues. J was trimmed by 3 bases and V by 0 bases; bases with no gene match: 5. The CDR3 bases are TGCGCCAGCAGTGAGTCCGGGGGGTCCCTCTACAATGAGCAGTTCTTC. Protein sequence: CASSESGGSLYNEQFF.

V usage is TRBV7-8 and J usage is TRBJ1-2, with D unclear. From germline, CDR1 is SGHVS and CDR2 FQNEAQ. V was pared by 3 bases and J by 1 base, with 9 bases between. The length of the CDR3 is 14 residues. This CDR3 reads CASSFEGGNYGYTF. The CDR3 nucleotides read TGTGCCAGCAGCTTCGAGGGCGGTAACTATGGCTACACCTTC.

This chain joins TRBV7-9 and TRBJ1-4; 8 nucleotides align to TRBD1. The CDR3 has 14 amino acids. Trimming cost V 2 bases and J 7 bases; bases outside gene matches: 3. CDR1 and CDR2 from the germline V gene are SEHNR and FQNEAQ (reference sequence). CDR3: CASSLQGAGEKLFF. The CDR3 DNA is TGTGCCAGCAGCTTACAGGGGGCGGGTGAAAAACTGTTTTTT.